The clone carrying this T cell receptor (beta chain) was seen many times. Its specificity is not known. These data come from a study of human T cells and chemical hapten exposure. In the study overall: Investigators sensitized 2 cm by 2 cm of upper inner arm skin with 2% DPC. Yields of TCR per sample differed, chiefly owing to small differences in pooled library volume. Study conclusions and caveats: No shift was seen in TCRs above 1 in 1000 frequency with DPC sensitization.

Trimming cost V 0 bases and J 5 bases, with 11 bases left between them. CDR3 size: 14 residues. Germline V lookup: CDR1 DFQATT, CDR2 SNEGSKA (reference sequence). Regarding time point: pre-sensitization, week 0. The sample's treatment: therapeutic diphenylcyclopropenone sensitization with weekly scalp DPC. The total RNA was obtained from whole blood that was not fractionated. TCRdb redid the calling of the RACE reads with MiXCR, one entry per CDR3 protein. The sample contains around 250,000 distinct CDR3 sequences, around 9.3% of which appear only once. This TCR came from a woman aged 40-49 years with alopecia areata. Some clones in this sample may be carry-over from other donors' samples. This material consisted of whole blood, taken in connection with sensitization to the hapten diphenylcyclopropenone (DPC). V is TRBV20-1 and J is TRBJ2-1; D is possibly TRBD1 (5 bases). The DNA of the CDR3 is TGCAGTGCTAGAGATTTGGCAGGGAACAATGAGCAGTTCTTC. Translated, it gives CSARDLAGNNEQFF.